The 10 T cell receptor beta chains in this list originate from one sample, sequenced in a study of shared T cell receptors in the human thymus. Some clones are missing from TCRdb's copy, which holds only in-frame ones; the method was immunoSEQ multiplex PCR. The sample includes about 610,000 clones, roughly 90% seen only once; the top ten take 0.008% to 0.011%. This same sample was also taken into another study, of human thymus T cells.

Sequencing was performed on thymocytes. All receptors come from a boy under two years old with a congenital heart defect.

V usage is TRBV10-3 and J usage is TRBJ1-1; D may be TRBD1 (5 bases). The germline V gene encodes CDR1 ENHRY and CDR2 SYGVKD. The CDR3 has 12 amino acids. For the CDR3, the DNA is TGTGCTGCCTGCCCGGGGGGCACTGAAGCTTTCTTT. Protein product: CAACPGGTEAFF.

The chain joins TRBV4-3 to TRBJ2-5, with 7 bases lining up with TRBD1. The V and J ends lost 0 bases and 0 bases, in that order; junction bases with no gene match: 4. This CDR3 comprises 16 residues. CDR1 LGHNA and CDR2 YSLEER come from the germline V gene. DNA for the CDR3: TGCGCCAGCAGCCAAGATCAGGACAGGAACCAAGAGACCCAGTACTTC. It codes for CASSQDQDRNQETQYF.

The chain is built from TRBV9 and TRBJ2-5, with D uncertain. V lost 0 bases, J lost 5 bases, and 8 bases lay in between. In germline, CDR1 is SGDLS, CDR2 YYNGEE. This CDR3 region has 13 residues. In nucleotides, the CDR3 is TGTGCCAGCAGCGTAGAGTCCGGGGAGACCCAGTACTTC. As protein: CASSVESGETQYF.

V is TRBV27 and J is TRBJ2-7, with D tentatively TRBD2 (6 bases). V was pared by 6 bases and J by 0 bases, with 15 bases between. Germline V gives CDR1 MNHEY, CDR2 SMNVEV (reference sequence). This CDR3 has 15 residues. CDR3: CASRATGTDSYEQYF. DNA of the CDR3: TGTGCCAGCAGGGCTACCGGGACTGACTCCTACGAGCAGTACTTC.

V is TRBV6-5 and J is TRBJ1-4; unclear D gene. The CDR3 has 15 residues. Germline V gene sequence: CDR1 MNHEY, CDR2 SVGAGI. Trimming pared 6 bases from V and 2 bases from J, leaving 13 bases between. The CDR3 DNA is TGTGCCAGCAGAACTTTACAGTACACTAATGAAAAACTGTTTTTT. Protein sequence: CASRTLQYTNEKLFF.

The chain carries TRBV4-2 and TRBJ2-7, with D possibly matching TRBD2 (5 bases). V was trimmed by 0 bases and J by 2 bases, leaving 8 bases between them. Germline V gene lookup returns CDR1 LGHNA and CDR2 YNFKEQ. The CDR3 is made up of 14 amino acids. CDR3 amino acids: CASSQDRGAYEQYF. The CDR3 DNA reads TGTGCCAGCAGCCAAGATCGGGGTGCCTACGAGCAGTACTTC.

The chain uses TRBV21-1 and TRBJ1-3; no check of the table's D call, TRBD1, against the DNA was made. TRBV21-1 is termed a pseudogene. The CDR3 totals 17 residues. The CDR3 coding sequence is TGTGCCAGGACCCGAAACAGTTCCCGCTACTCTGGAAACACCATATATTTT. Residues: CARTRNSSRYSGNTIYF.

This chain uses TRBV10-2 with TRBJ2-1; TRBD2 matches 8 bases. Germline values: CDR1 WSHSY, CDR2 SAAADI. Losses at the gene ends were 6 bases for V and 8 bases for J; bases not matched to a gene: 6. This CDR3 region has 13 residues. CDR3 DNA: TGCGCCAGCAGGTGGCGGGAGGTGGATGAGCAGTTCTTC. Translated, it gives CASRWREVDEQFF.

In this sample, this clone turned up a few times. The V and J genes are TRBV9 and TRBJ2-7; D may be TRBD2 (7 bases). Trimming cost V 4 bases and J 4 bases, with 24 bases left between them. The germline V gene has CDR1 SGDLS and CDR2 YYNGEE. CDR3 length: 17 residues. The CDR3 coding sequence is TGTGCCAGCAGCTCTCTTCGAGACGGGGAGGGGGAGTACGAGCAGTACTTC. This codes for CASSSLRDGEGEYEQYF.

The J gene is TRBJ1-5, the V gene TRBV4-1; no clear D. V dropped 0 bases and J dropped 9 bases, with 12 bases sitting between them. This CDR3 has 14 residues. Germline CDR1 is MGHRA and CDR2 is YSYEKL. The CDR3 sequence is CASSQDSMARPQHF. CDR3 in DNA: TGCGCCAGCAGCCAAGATTCGATGGCCAGGCCCCAGCATTTT.